Below are 30 T cell receptor beta chains sequenced from a single sample in a study of T-cell memory formation after mild COVID-19. TCRdb redid the calling of the 5' RACE reads with MiXCR, one entry per CDR3 protein. The table lists some 150,000 distinct CDR3 sequences, under 7% of them singletons. Sequenced material: PBMCs or a T cell subset sorted from them (not recorded which). The origin of the receptors is an adult woman who had mild COVID-19 (a few samples of this study predate the infection). Cell type and time point are not known.

V is TRBV24-1 and J is TRBJ1-2, with 8 positions matching TRBD1. Trimming at V came to 2 bases and at J to 3 bases, leaving 7 bases not matched to a gene. CDR1 KGHDR and CDR2 SFDVKD come from the germline V gene. The CDR3 spans 16 residues. The DNA of the CDR3 is TGTGCCACCAGTGATTCCTCCGGGACAGGATACTATGGCTACACCTTC. Amino acids: CATSDSSGTGYYGYTF.

The V gene is TRBV5-1, the J gene TRBJ2-2; 9 positions agree with TRBD1. Germline V gene data show CDR1 as SGHRS and CDR2 as YFSETQ. Trimming cost V 7 bases and J 1 base; bases outside gene matches: 5. This CDR3 has 15 residues. The CDR3, as DNA: TGCGCCAGCCGCCCGGACAGGGGGAACACCGGGGAGCTGTTTTTT. Translated, it gives CASRPDRGNTGELFF. Based on the CDR3 plus reference TRBV5-1 and TRBJ2-2, the full variable domain is KAGVTQTPRYLIKTRGQQVTLSCSPISGHRSVSWYQQTPGQGLQFLFEYFSETQRNKGNFPGRFSGRQFSNSRSEMNVSTLELGDSALYLCASRPDRGNTGELFFGEGSRLTVL.

This clonotype was detected many times. The chain employs TRBV7-2 and TRBJ2-4; a weak D match, TRBD1 (5 bases). Germline V CDR1 and CDR2: SGHTA, FQGNSA. Trimming removed 0 bases at V and 0 bases at J, with 15 bases between. This CDR3 has 18 amino acids. The CDR3 loop is CASSLAGAGLIAKNIQYF. The CDR3 DNA reads TGTGCCAGCAGCTTAGCAGGGGCAGGGCTCATAGCCAAAAACATTCAGTACTTC. The variable domain in full, with the rest retrieved from reference TRBV7-2 and TRBJ2-4, is GAGVSQSPSNKVTEKGKDVELRCDPISGHTALYWYRQSLGQGLEFLIYFQGNSAPDKSGLPSDRFSAERTGGSVSTLTIQRTQQEDSAVYLCASSLAGAGLIAKNIQYFGAGTRLSVL.

This clonotype appeared a few times. CDR3 residues: CASSSYIGLVQPQHF. The CDR3 DNA is TGTGCCAGCAGCTCGTACATTGGATTAGTTCAGCCCCAGCATTTT. The V gene is TRBV7-8, the J gene TRBJ1-5, with no clear D. Germline V CDR1 and CDR2: SGHVS, FQNEAQ. The CDR3 is 15 amino acids. V was shortened by 4 bases and J by 6 bases, with 16 bases between the two germline ends.

This clonotype was observed at least ten times. The chain carries TRBV7-2 and TRBJ1-5, with a weak D call TRBD1 (5 bases). Trimming shortened V by 2 bases and J by 4 bases, and 9 bases separated the two germline ends. The CDR3 runs 14 residues. Germline values: CDR1 SGHTA, CDR2 FQGNSA. The CDR3 reads CASSLHDRNQPQHF. The CDR3, as DNA: TGTGCCAGCAGCTTACATGACAGAAATCAGCCCCAGCATTTT.

This clonotype was observed a few times. The CDR3 reads CASSKMLFTDEQFF. Here the CDR3 DNA reads TGTGCCAGCTCCAAAATGCTATTCACGGATGAGCAGTTCTTC. The chain is built from TRBV25-1 and TRBJ2-1, with D uncertain. The CDR3 loop spans 14 amino acids. V lost 8 bases and J 8 bases, leaving 19 bases between the germline ends. Germline CDR1 reads MGHDK; CDR2 reads SYGVNS.

This clonotype was counted many times. This chain connects TRBV27 to TRBJ1-2; D is possibly TRBD1 (5 bases). Germline V gene lookup returns CDR1 MNHEY and CDR2 SMNVEV (reference sequence). The V and J ends lost 6 bases and 4 bases respectively, with 9 bases between them. There are 12 residues in the CDR3. The CDR3 is CASSAGPYGYTF. The DNA of the CDR3 is TGTGCCAGCAGCGCAGGGCCCTATGGCTACACCTTC.

There are a few counts of this clonotype. The J gene is TRBJ1-1, the V gene TRBV12-3 or TRBV12-4; D may be TRBD1 (5 bases). This CDR3 region has 14 residues. V was trimmed by 6 bases and J by 0 bases, leaving 11 bases between them. DNA for the CDR3: TGTGCCAGCAGCCGGGACGGCATGAACACTGAAGCTTTCTTT. This codes for CASSRDGMNTEAFF.

The chain couples TRBV5-1 to TRBJ2-2; D may be TRBD2 (6 bases). The CDR3 runs to 15 residues. Germline-derived CDR1 and CDR2 are SGHRS and YFSETQ. V was clipped by 4 bases and J by 5 bases, with 15 bases between them. Written as DNA, the CDR3 is TGCGCCAGCAGCCTTAGCGGCCGGGAGACCGGGGAGCTGTTTTTT. It specifies CASSLSGRETGELFF.

This clonotype has only a few counts. The chain has TRBV5-1 and TRBJ1-1; TRBD1 might be the D (5 bases). V was pared by 5 bases and J by 0 bases, with 8 bases between. The CDR3 is 13 amino acids. Germline CDR1 and CDR2: SGHRS and YFSETQ. CDR3 protein: CASSRQMNTEAFF. The DNA for the CDR3 is TGCGCCAGCAGTCGACAGATGAACACTGAAGCTTTCTTT. Full variable domain (outside the CDR3, taken from reference TRBV5-1 and TRBJ1-1): KAGVTQTPRYLIKTRGQQVTLSCSPISGHRSVSWYQQTPGQGLQFLFEYFSETQRNKGNFPGRFSGRQFSNSRSEMNVSTLELGDSALYLCASSRQMNTEAFFGQGTRLTVV.

This rearrangement joins TRBV11-3 to TRBJ2-7; D not resolved. Germline V gene sequence: CDR1 SGHNT, CDR2 YENEEA. The ends were cut back, 10 bases at V and 9 bases at J, with 22 bases in the middle. The CDR3 consists of 13 residues. CDR3 residues: CATSSGPLVRQYF. The CDR3, as DNA: TGTGCCACCTCTTCCGGGCCTCTCGTTAGGCAGTACTTC.

The V call is TRBV2, the J call TRBJ1-4; D not resolved. CDR1 and CDR2 from the germline V gene are SNHLY and FYNNEI. The CDR3 totals 17 residues. Between the trimmed V and J ends, which lost 3 bases and 7 bases, there was a span of 21 bases. The CDR3 DNA sequence: TGTGCCAGCAGTGACGTATGGCTGTCGGGCAAACTTGAAAAACTGTTTTTT. Protein: CASSDVWLSGKLEKLFF.

This clonotype came up a few times. The rearrangement uses TRBV29-1 and TRBJ2-5; no firm D call. The CDR3 extends over 12 amino acids. Germline V gene data show CDR1 as SQVTM and CDR2 as ANQGSEA. Trimming stripped 4 bases from V and 5 bases from J, with 11 bases between. The CDR3 here is CSVAFKLETQYF. The DNA for the CDR3 is TGCAGCGTTGCATTTAAGTTGGAGACCCAGTACTTC. Combining the CDR3 with reference TRBV29-1 and TRBJ2-5 gives the whole variable domain SAVISQKPSRDICQRGTSLTIQCQVDSQVTMMFWYRQQPGQSLTLIATANQGSEATYESGFVIDKFPISRPNLTFSTLTVSNMSPEDSSIYLCSVAFKLETQYFGPGTRLLVL.

Only a few counts were recorded for this clonotype. This rearrangement joins TRBV4-3 to TRBJ1-2; D is ambiguous. Germline lookup yields CDR1 LGHNA and CDR2 YSLEER. Deletions cut 0 bases from V and 0 bases from J, with 11 bases between. This CDR3 contains 16 residues. The CDR3 reads CASSQDLSSPNYGYTF. The CDR3, as DNA: TGCGCCAGCAGCCAAGATCTATCCAGTCCTAACTATGGCTACACCTTC.

The gene calls are TRBV11-2 and TRBJ1-2; 8 nucleotides match TRBD1. This CDR3 contains 15 residues. Germline V gives CDR1 SGHAT, CDR2 FQNNGV. Losses at the gene ends were 5 bases for V and 2 bases for J; bases not matched to a gene: 7. For the CDR3, the DNA is TGTGCCAGCAGCATAGCCGGGACAGGAAACTATGGCTACACCTTC. It is translated as CASSIAGTGNYGYTF.

This clonotype was counted a few times. The chain uses TRBV10-3 and TRBJ2-1, with D perhaps matching TRBD1 (6 bases). Germline V gene sequence: CDR1 ENHRY, CDR2 SYGVKD. This CDR3 comprises 13 residues. V was pared by 5 bases and J by 10 bases, with 15 bases between. CDR3 region: CAISLTGTSEQFF. The CDR3 region has the DNA TGTGCCATCAGTTTAACCGGGACATCCGAGCAGTTCTTC.

Many counts were recorded for this clonotype. The limits of the CDR3 on the DNA are not certain, so only TCRdb's listed CDR3 is given. This chain uses TRBV27 with TRBJ1-2; TRBD1, the D gene given by the table, was not confirmed from the DNA. Germline CDR1 MNHEY, CDR2 SMNVEV (reference sequence). Inclusive of both ends, the CDR3 amounts to 14 amino acids. CDR3 residues: CASSFFGQGEGYTF.

The table lists this clonotype with many counts. The chain is built from TRBV7-3 and TRBJ2-3, with 10 positions matching TRBD2. V shed 5 bases and J 10 bases; nucleotides not matched to a gene: 6. The CDR3 runs to 13 residues. Germline-derived CDR1 and CDR2 are SGHTA and FQGTGA. CDR3 in DNA: TGTGCCAGCAGCCCAGAGAGCGGGGGGGCGCAGTATTTT. Amino acids: CASSPESGGAQYF. Drawing the rest from reference TRBV7-3 and TRBJ2-3, the complete variable domain is GAGVSQTPSNKVTEKGKYVELRCDPISGHTALYWYRQSLGQGPEFLIYFQGTGAADDSGLPNDRFFAVRPEGSVSTLKIQRTERGDSAVYLCASSPESGGAQYFGPGTRLTVL.

This clonotype was seen at least ten times. This chain joins TRBV6-5 and TRBJ2-3; D might be TRBD1 (5 bases). Germline V gene lookup returns CDR1 MNHEY and CDR2 SVGAGI. Trimming cost V 5 bases and J 5 bases, with 20 bases left between them. The CDR3 covers 16 residues. CDR3 nucleotide sequence: TGTGCCAGCAGTCAAACAGGCTTTCCTCGGGTAGATACGCAGTATTTT. Translation gives CASSQTGFPRVDTQYF.

The chain uses TRBV29-1 and TRBJ2-7; TRBD1 agrees at 10 bases. This CDR3 is 13 amino acids long. Looked up from germline, CDR1 is SQVTM and CDR2 is ANQGSEA. The V segment lost 5 bases and the J segment 2 bases; nucleotides outside the gene matches: 3. The CDR3 nucleotides are TGCAGCGTTATAGGGACAGGGGCCTACGAGCAGTACTTC. Amino acid sequence: CSVIGTGAYEQYF.

This clonotype was counted ten times or more. J is TRBJ2-3 and V is TRBV20-1; 7 positions agree with TRBD2. This CDR3 is 14 amino acids long. The junction had 7 bases not matched to a gene; V was cut back by 1 base and J by 6 bases. CDR1 is DFQATT, CDR2 SNEGSKA, per germline (reference sequence). DNA for the CDR3: TGCAGTGCTAGAGGGCCGGGAGGACCTGATACGCAGTATTTT. Translation gives CSARGPGGPDTQYF.

This clonotype was found a few times. This rearrangement joins TRBV5-1 to TRBJ2-5; 7 bases align to TRBD2. From germline, CDR1 is SGHRS and CDR2 YFSETQ. Losses at the gene ends were 4 bases for V and 2 bases for J; bases not matched to a gene: 8. CDR3 length: 15 residues. This CDR3 is CASSAAGGLQETQYF. The CDR3 nucleotides are TGCGCCAGCAGCGCAGCCGGGGGACTACAAGAGACCCAGTACTTC.

This clonotype was recorded many times. This sequence joins TRBV10-3 and TRBJ2-1; TRBD2 matches at 8 bases. The CDR3 totals 18 residues. J was trimmed by 1 base and V by 3 bases; bases with no gene match: 11. In germline, CDR1 is ENHRY, CDR2 SYGVKD. For the CDR3, the DNA is TGTGCCATCAGTGACCCAGAAAGAGCGGGAGCTTCCTACAATGAGCAGTTCTTC. It is translated as CAISDPERAGASYNEQFF.

About this clonotype itself: A much larger clonotype is one base distant, so this may be a read error. This likely comes from a read error, as the CDR3 has no conserved phenylalanine or tryptophan at its end. The V gene is TRBV3-1, the J gene TRBJ2-1; D perhaps matches TRBD1 (5 bases). Per germline, CDR1 LGHDT and CDR2 YNNKEL (reference sequence). This CDR3 has 14 amino acids. V lost 0 bases, J lost 10 bases, and 13 bases lay in between. CDR3 in amino acids: CASSQDWKKGEQFY. The CDR3 DNA sequence: TGTGCCAGCAGCCAAGATTGGAAAAAGGGGGAGCAGTTCTAC.

This clonotype was observed a few times. V gene TRBV9 combines with J gene TRBJ2-3, with D unresolved. The CDR3 contains 16 residues. Germline V lookup: CDR1 SGDLS, CDR2 YYNGEE. The V end was cut by 0 bases, the J end by 1 base, with 12 bases between. CDR3 region: CASSVDQQPGTDTQYF. The CDR3 DNA is TGTGCCAGCAGCGTAGACCAACAGCCCGGCACAGATACGCAGTATTTT. Combining the CDR3 with reference TRBV9 and TRBJ2-3 gives the whole variable domain DSGVTQTPKHLITATGQRVTLRCSPRSGDLSVYWYQQSLDQGLQFLIQYYNGEERAKGNILERFSAQQFPDLHSELNLSSLELGDSALYFCASSVDQQPGTDTQYFGPGTRLTVL.

The gene calls are TRBV7-7 and TRBJ2-7; D is tentatively TRBD1 or TRBD2 (5 bases each). The V end lost 3 bases, the J end lost 5 bases, and 11 bases lay between the germline ends. Per germline, CDR1 SSHAT and CDR2 FNYEAQ (reference sequence). CDR3 length: 13 residues. The CDR3 DNA reads as TGTGCCAGCAGCTTCGAGAGGGGCGACGAGCAGTACTTC. Its protein is CASSFERGDEQYF.

In this sample, this clonotype turned up many times. The rearrangement links TRBV6-5 to TRBJ2-2, with D possibly matching TRBD2 (6 bases). V lost 0 bases to trimming and J lost 0 bases, with 17 bases between them. Germline values: CDR1 MNHEY, CDR2 SVGAGI. The length of the CDR3 is 19 residues. CDR3 DNA sequence: TGTGCCAGCAGTTACTCCCCCTTAGCGGCAGCATCGAACACCGGGGAGCTGTTTTTT. This codes for CASSYSPLAAASNTGELFF.

The chain couples TRBV5-1 to TRBJ1-2; no clear D. This CDR3 has 14 amino acids. Germline V lookup: CDR1 SGHRS, CDR2 YFSETQ. The V gene lost 2 bases and the J gene lost 8 bases, with 16 bases spanning the gap. CDR3 residues: CASSFRGSVRGYTF. The CDR3 nucleotides read TGCGCCAGCAGCTTCCGGGGTTCTGTGAGAGGCTACACCTTC.

This clonotype occurred many times. V is TRBV7-2 and J is TRBJ2-1, with a tentative D call TRBD2 (7 bases). Between the trimmed V and J ends, which lost 5 bases and 2 bases, there was a span of 16 bases. CDR3 length: 16 amino acids. Per the germline V gene, CDR1 is SGHTA and CDR2 is FQGNSA. CDR3 DNA sequence: TGTGCCAGCAGCCAGGGGAGGGGGAAAGCCTACAATGAGCAGTTCTTC. Protein product: CASSQGRGKAYNEQFF.

The CDR3 is CASSRTVGGKNTEAFF. The DNA for the CDR3 is TGTGCCAGCAGCCGAACGGTGGGAGGTAAGAACACTGAAGCTTTCTTT. This rearrangement joins TRBV5-5 to TRBJ1-1; D remains ambiguous. Germline loops: CDR1 SGHKS, CDR2 YYEKEE (reference sequence). The CDR3 contains 16 residues. V was clipped by 4 bases and J by 1 base, with 17 bases between them.